One sample yielded the 8 T cell receptor beta chains listed below, sequenced in a study of monozygotic twins with inflammatory bowel disease. TCRdb derives one entry per CDR3 protein from the 5' RACE reads, leaving out DNA. The listing records approximately 45,000 distinct CDR3 sequences. The sequencing input was blood. The receptors here all came from a human donor with ulcerative colitis or Crohn's disease, or a healthy co-twin of an affected twin (not recorded which).

The V call is TRBV27, the J call TRBJ2-6; the TRBD1 assignment by TCRdb is unverifiable without DNA. The CDR3 extends over 16 amino acids. Germline values: CDR1 MNHEY, CDR2 SMNVEV (reference sequence). CDR3 amino acids: CATGTLGFPGANVLTF.

CDR3 region: CASTQTNAGLSTDTQYF. This chain uses TRBV6-4 with TRBJ2-3. The germline V gene has CDR1 MRHNA and CDR2 SNTAGT. The CDR3 is 17 amino acids.

The genes are TRBV5-4 and TRBJ2-5; the TRBD2 assignment by TCRdb is unverifiable without DNA. This CDR3 comprises 14 residues. Germline-derived CDR1 and CDR2 are SGHNT and YYREEE (reference sequence). The CDR3: CASSSSGRAETQYF.

This rearrangement joins TRBV20-1 to TRBJ2-3; the D call of TRBD2 rests on TCRdb alone, since no DNA is present to check it. Germline CDR1 reads DFQATT; CDR2 reads SNEGSKA (reference sequence). CDR3 size: 18 residues. CDR3 sequence reads: CSASVSGGAVYGTDTQYF.

The chain is built from TRBV5-8 and TRBJ2-6. Germline CDR1 reads SGHTS; CDR2 reads YDEGEE. The CDR3 is 15 residues long. The CDR3 protein is CASLRVGSGANVLTF.

This sequence joins TRBV6-1 and TRBJ2-2; TCRdb returns TRBD2, unconfirmable since there is no DNA. This CDR3 region has 15 residues. CDR1 is MNHNS and CDR2 is SASEGT in the germline V gene. Here the CDR3 reads CASSPRGRNTGELFF.

The chain carries TRBV7-2 and TRBJ2-3. The CDR3 runs to 15 residues. CDR1 SGHTA and CDR2 FQGNSA come from the germline V gene. CDR3: CASRLSAVGTDTQYF.

J is TRBJ2-7 and V is TRBV28; TCRdb lists TRBD1, though no DNA is available to test this call. Germline V gene data show CDR1 as MDHEN and CDR2 as SYDVKM. This CDR3 has 13 residues. The CDR3 sequence is CASYMDRAGEQYF.